This note documents a single T cell receptor (beta chain) sequence. The CDR3 consists of 17 residues. Trimming left V 3 bases short and J 6 bases short, with 21 bases between. Germline CDR1 and CDR2: MGHRA and YSYEKL. The record originates from a study of T cells in Graves' hyperthyroidism and ophthalmopathy. Ophthalmopathy patients all had a Clinical Activity Score of at least 3, a NOSPECS grade of at least 4 and disease under 3 months old. Orbital computed tomography and thyroid ultrasound, together with serum TRAb and thyroxine and clinical symptoms, were used for diagnoses. This sample holds PBMCs from 8.5 to 10 ml fresh peripheral blood. The source material, RNA transcripts, was used to amplify TCR beta CDR3 regions. Initially, a first-round RT-PCR of the TCR CDR3 employed the HTBI primer set. TCRdb called the multiplex PCR reads again in MiXCR, with one record for every CDR3 protein. The data contain a few hundred thousand distinct CDR3 sequences, about 18% of them singletons.

This receptor was obtained from a man younger than 35 with Graves' ophthalmopathy. The chain uses TRBV4-1 and TRBJ1-5; unclear D gene. Sequencing used blood. CDR3 sequence reads: CASSQVFKRGRVQPQHF. DNA for the CDR3: TGCGCCAGCAGCCAGGTTTTCAAGAGAGGAAGAGTTCAGCCCCAGCATTTT.